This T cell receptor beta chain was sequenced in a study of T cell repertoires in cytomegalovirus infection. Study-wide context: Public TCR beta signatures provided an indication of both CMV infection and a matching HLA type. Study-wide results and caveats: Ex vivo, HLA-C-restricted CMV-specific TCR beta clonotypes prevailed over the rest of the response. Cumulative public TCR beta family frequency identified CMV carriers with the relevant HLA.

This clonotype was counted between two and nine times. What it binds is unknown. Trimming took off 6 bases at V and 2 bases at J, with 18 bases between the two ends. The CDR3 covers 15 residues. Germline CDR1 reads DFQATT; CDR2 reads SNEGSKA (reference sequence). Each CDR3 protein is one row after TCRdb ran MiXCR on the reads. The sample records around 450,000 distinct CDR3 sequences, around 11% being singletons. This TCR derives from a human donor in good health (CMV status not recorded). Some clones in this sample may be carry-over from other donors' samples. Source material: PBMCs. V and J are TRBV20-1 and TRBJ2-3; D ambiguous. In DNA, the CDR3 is TGCAGTGCGACCCTCAGGAATATCGACACAGATACGCAGTATTTT. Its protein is CSATLRNIDTDTQYF.